A single T cell receptor beta chain is shown here with its context. The antigen remains undetermined. The table came from immunoSEQ multiplex PCR; TCRdb's copy has only in-frame clones and leaves some out. Here the sample spans 850,000 to 1,100,000 clones, about 80% being singletons. This record belongs to a study of shared clonotypes between healthy human individuals. Findings of the study overall: Estimated richness was generally greater in naive than memory subsets.

The CDR3 is 15 amino acids. Trimming cost V 5 bases and J 1 base, with 11 bases left between them. Germline V gene sequence: CDR1 SNHLY, CDR2 FYNNEI. The gene calls are TRBV2 and TRBJ2-2; the D gene is possibly TRBD1 (6 bases). The receptor was derived from a man aged 18 to 29 in good health. Some clones in this sample may be carry-over from other donors' samples. The sequencing sample was made of memory CD4+ T cells from PBMCs. Subset meaning: CD45RA-negative fraction. CDR3 amino acids: CASSIQGRNTGELFF. The CDR3 DNA is TGTGCCAGCAGTATACAGGGAAGGAACACCGGGGAGCTGTTTTTT.